This T cell receptor beta chain was identified in a study of shared clonotypes between healthy human individuals. Comments on this clone: Other DNA sequences in the same sample also yield this CDR3.

Libraries were prepared by immunoSEQ multiplex PCR; TCRdb keeps only in-frame clonotypes and omits some of them. The sample has about 490,000 clones, 81% seen once; the top ten hold 12%. With 3 bases removed from V and 9 bases from J, the gap between germline ends came to 9 bases. CDR3 length: 12 amino acids. CDR1 is MNHEY and CDR2 is SMNVEV in the germline V gene (reference sequence). The material sequenced was PBMCs. The chain joins TRBV27 to TRBJ2-1, with a possible D match to TRBD2 (5 bases). The clonotype was recovered from a woman aged 40 to 50 in good health. Some clones in this sample may be carry-over from other donors' samples. CDR3 region: CASSLRVGEQFF. Written as DNA, the CDR3 is TGTGCCAGCAGTTTGCGGGTCGGTGAGCAGTTCTTC.